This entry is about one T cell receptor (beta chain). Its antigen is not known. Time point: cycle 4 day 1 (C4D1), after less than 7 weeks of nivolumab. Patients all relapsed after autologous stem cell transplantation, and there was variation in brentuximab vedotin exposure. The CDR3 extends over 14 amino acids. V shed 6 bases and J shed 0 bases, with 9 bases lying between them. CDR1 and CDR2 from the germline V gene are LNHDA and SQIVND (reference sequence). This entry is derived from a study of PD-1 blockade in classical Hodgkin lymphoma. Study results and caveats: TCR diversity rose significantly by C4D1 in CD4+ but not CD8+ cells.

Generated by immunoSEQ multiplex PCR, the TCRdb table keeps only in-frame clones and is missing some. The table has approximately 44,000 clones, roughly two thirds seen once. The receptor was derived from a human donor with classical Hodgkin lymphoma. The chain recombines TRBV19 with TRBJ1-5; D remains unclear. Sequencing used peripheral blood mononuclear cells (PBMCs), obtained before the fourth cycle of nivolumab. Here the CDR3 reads CASSLENSNQPQHF. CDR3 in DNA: TGTGCCAGTAGCCTAGAGAATAGCAATCAGCCCCAGCATTTT.